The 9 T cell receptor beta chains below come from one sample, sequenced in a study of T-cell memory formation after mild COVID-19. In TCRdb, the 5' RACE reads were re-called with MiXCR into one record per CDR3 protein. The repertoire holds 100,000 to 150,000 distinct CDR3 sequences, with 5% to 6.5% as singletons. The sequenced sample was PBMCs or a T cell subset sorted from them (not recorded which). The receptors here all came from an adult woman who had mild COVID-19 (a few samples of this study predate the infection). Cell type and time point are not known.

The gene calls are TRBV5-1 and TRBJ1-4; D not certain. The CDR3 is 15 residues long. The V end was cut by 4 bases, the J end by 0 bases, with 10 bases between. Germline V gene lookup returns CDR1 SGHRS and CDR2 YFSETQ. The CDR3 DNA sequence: TGCGCCAGCAGCCGGTCTGCGCCAACTAATGAAAAACTGTTTTTT. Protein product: CASSRSAPTNEKLFF.

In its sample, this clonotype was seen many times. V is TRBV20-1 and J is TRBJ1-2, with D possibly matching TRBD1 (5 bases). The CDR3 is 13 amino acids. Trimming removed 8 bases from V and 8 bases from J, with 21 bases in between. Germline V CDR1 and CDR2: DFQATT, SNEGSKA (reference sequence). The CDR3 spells CSPSQAGRRGYTF. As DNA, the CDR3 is TGCAGTCCCTCCCAGGCAGGGAGAAGGGGCTACACCTTC.

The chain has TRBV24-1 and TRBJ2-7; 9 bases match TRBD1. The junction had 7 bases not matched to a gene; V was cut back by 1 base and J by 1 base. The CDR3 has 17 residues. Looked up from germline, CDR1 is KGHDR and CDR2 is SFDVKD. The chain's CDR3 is CATSDFLQGARSYEQYF. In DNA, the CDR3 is TGTGCCACCAGTGATTTTTTACAGGGGGCGAGATCCTACGAGCAGTACTTC.

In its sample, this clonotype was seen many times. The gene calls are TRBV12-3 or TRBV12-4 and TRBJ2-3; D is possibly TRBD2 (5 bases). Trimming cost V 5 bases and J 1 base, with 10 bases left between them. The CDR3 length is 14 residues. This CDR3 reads CASSAPSRTDTQYF. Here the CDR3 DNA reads TGTGCCAGCAGTGCACCTAGCCGCACAGATACGCAGTATTTT.

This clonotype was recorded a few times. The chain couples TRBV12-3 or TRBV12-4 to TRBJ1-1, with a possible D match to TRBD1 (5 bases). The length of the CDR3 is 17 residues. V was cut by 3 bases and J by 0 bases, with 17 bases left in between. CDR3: CASSLEGYVGMNTEAFF. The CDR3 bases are TGTGCCAGCAGTTTGGAGGGGTACGTCGGCATGAACACTGAAGCTTTCTTT.

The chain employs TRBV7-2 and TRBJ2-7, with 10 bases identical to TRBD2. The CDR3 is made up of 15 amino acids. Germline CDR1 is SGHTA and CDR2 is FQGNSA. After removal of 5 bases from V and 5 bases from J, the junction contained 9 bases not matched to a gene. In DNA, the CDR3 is TGTGCCAGCAGCAAAGGACTAGCGGAGTCGAACGAGCAGTACTTC. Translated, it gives CASSKGLAESNEQYF.

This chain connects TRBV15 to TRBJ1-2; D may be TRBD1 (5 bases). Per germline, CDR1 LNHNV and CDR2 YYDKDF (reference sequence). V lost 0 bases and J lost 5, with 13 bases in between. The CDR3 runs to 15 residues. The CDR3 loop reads CATSRDRAGTYGYTF. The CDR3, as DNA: TGTGCCACCAGCAGAGATCGAGCAGGGACTTATGGCTACACCTTC.

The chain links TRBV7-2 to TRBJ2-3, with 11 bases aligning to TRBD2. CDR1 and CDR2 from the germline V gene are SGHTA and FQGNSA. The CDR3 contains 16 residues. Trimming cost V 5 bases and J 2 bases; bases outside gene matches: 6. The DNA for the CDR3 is TGTGCCAGCAGCACCAGACTAGCGGGACCCACAGATACGCAGTATTTT. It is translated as CASSTRLAGPTDTQYF.

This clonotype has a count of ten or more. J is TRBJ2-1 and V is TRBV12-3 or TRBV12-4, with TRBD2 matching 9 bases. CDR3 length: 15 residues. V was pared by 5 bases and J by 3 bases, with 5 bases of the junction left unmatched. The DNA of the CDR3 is TGTGCCAGCAGTAGACTAGCGGACCTCTACAATGAGCAGTTCTTC. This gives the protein CASSRLADLYNEQFF.